This T cell receptor (beta chain) is drawn from a study of cytomegalovirus exposure and HLA in healthy donors (dated by TCRdb to about 2017). With regard to the full study: An earlier analysis of roughly 630 of the donors reported more than 250 Gb of sequence data and around 120 million unique TCR beta sequences from roughly 200 million T cells. About 330 gigabases of sequencing data and approximately 92 million unique TCR sequences made up an early release that covered about 640 HLA-typed donors. Of the 398 genotyped donors, 81% were placed in the genetic ancestry cluster associated with self-reported Caucasian donors. The study aimed to test whether signatures of past pathogen exposure could be identified by cataloging public T cell receptors. The study profiled the T cell repertoires of hundreds of subjects by immunosequencing and related them to cytomegalovirus serostatus. A separate validation cohort of roughly 130 different subjects was used in addition to the roughly 670-subject first cohort. To predict cytomegalovirus infection status, the study combined high-throughput TCR immunosequencing, statistical association of individual TCRs with disease status, and machine learning. In a later analysis, previously published TCR beta repertoires from several hundred donors were re-analyzed and high-resolution HLA genotyping was added so that TCR occurrence patterns could be studied. Rather than using new phenotypic data, the later analysis identified candidate immune exposures from TCR beta sequences and from how often those sequences occurred across donors. An earlier analysis of roughly 580 of the donors used high-throughput TCR beta sequencing to judge whether each TCR beta V gene segment behaved as functional or pseudogenic. Donor age, sex, ethnicity and CMV serostatus were compiled together with the repertoire data. A later genetic analysis took genome-wide SNP genotypes for about three fifths of the 666 donors and used that subset as a discovery cohort. Every repertoire in the discovery cohort had been generated on one and the same sequencing platform. HLA typing covered class I and class II loci at four-digit resolution. The number of donors typed differed by locus, with roughly 629-640 for A, B, C, DRB1 and DQB1, approximately 500 for DQA1, 600 to 610 for DPA1, and around 460 for DPB1. Roughly five DR-DQ haplotypes were handled as single units for association and clustering because linkage in the cohort was strong. Among approximately 370 genotyped donors of the cohort, an average of approximately 200,000 unique TCR beta nucleotide sequences was sequenced per donor, of which approximately 18% were non-productive. General conclusions and limits of the study: A few of the identified cytomegalovirus-associated TCR beta chains were confirmed in vitro to be specific for cytomegalovirus antigens. When HLA alleles, especially DR and DQ, strongly co-occurred, TCR associations were difficult to assign to individual alleles. According to a later genetic analysis, donors in an Asian-associated ancestry cluster had fewer N-insertions in productive TCRs than the approximately 700-donor mean. In an earlier analysis of approximately 590 of the donors, most TCR beta V segments appeared in productive rearrangements about 87% or about 30% of the time, broadly matching IMGT annotations. The sequencing pipeline was judged likely to have produced a cluster of highly shared sequence variants as a technical artifact. Roughly 17 rarely observed V segments, including chromosome 9 orphons, were excluded from the earlier analysis of approximately 500 of the donors because counts were too low. A further reported finding was that TCR beta sequences accurately predicted the HLA-A and HLA-B alleles for most subjects in the first cohort. An association between a missense DCLRE1C variant and V-gene and J-gene trimming of TCR beta chains was found in a later genetic analysis and replicated in an independent cohort. A later analysis found that HLA-associated TCR beta chains were more clonally expanded and had lower generation probabilities than equally common non-associated chains. This cohort had only TCR beta chains sequenced, and the lack of alpha or paired-chain data limited which features could be detected. Some IMGT-functional V segments, including TRBV6-2 and TRBV6-3, could not be told apart with the 87-base-pair reads, so those segments were excluded. Most TCR sequences were seen in very few donors, while some public TCRs were found in many individuals. Sequencing depth was assumed to be roughly uniform across donors in the presence/absence analyses, though that assumption may not hold. In a later analysis, TCR association rates were found to vary across HLA loci, with the most associated TCRs seen for DRB1 alleles and the fewest for HLA-C alleles. According to a later analysis, most CMV-associated TCR beta chains appeared to be HLA-restricted, and the HLA associations seemed to be driven largely by CMV exposure. At a false discovery rate of 0.05, a later analysis linked some 17,000 TCR beta sequences to specific HLA alleles. Correlated functional status among segregating V segments might reflect linkage disequilibrium, but an unknown experimental factor could not be ruled out. CMV serostatus was the only immune exposure information available for the cohort. A later analysis reported that several top co-occurrence clusters appeared linked to parvovirus B19, influenza, CMV and Epstein-Barr virus. The classifier was reported to diagnose cytomegalovirus status with high specificity and sensitivity in both the original cohort and the validation cohort. The study listed 150 to 200 TCR beta chains as associated with cytomegalovirus. Because some donors lacked HLA typing at each locus, the association tests relied only on the typed subset. According to the authors, the approach could potentially be generalized to other disease states and immunological phenotypes.

In total, roughly 710 healthy bone marrow donors made up the cohort. Cohort members were all nominally healthy when sampled, although unrecorded immune exposures were likely present. The donor was CMV seronegative and was included in the group of a few hundred seronegative cohort members. Each donor provided a peripheral blood sample, and peripheral blood mononuclear cells were used for TCR beta sequencing. Genomic DNA extraction from the blood cell samples was performed with the Qiagen DNeasy Blood Extraction Kit. Receptor amplification or capture employed the immunoSEQ multiplex PCR assay. The multiplex PCR relied on a mix of 60 forward primers for TCR Vbeta segments and 13 reverse primers for TCR Jbeta segments. A multiplex PCR assay on genomic DNA amplified the CDR3 region of rearranged TCR beta genes. On the Illumina HiSeq System, the amplified TCR beta libraries were sequenced as 87-base-pair reads. The source study handled its data this way. Across the roughly 640 repertoires, a later analysis counted tens of millions of unique TCR beta chains, roughly 11 million of which were shared by at least two donors. To remove PCR and sequencing errors, raw reads were error-corrected and collapsed into unique sequences using a nearest-neighbor algorithm that merged closely related sequences. CDR3 sequences were aligned to IMGT reference sequences to assign V, D and J gene segments. For a sequence to be retained, at least a six-nucleotide match to both a V gene segment and a J gene segment was required. Rearrangements were classified as productive when the CDR3 lacked stop codons and remained in frame with V and J, and all other rearrangements were classified as non-productive. CDR3 was defined according to IMGT convention as the region running from the second conserved V-encoded cysteine to the conserved J-encoded phenylalanine. Sequences without an unambiguous match to a single V gene segment were excluded from the earlier analysis of approximately 560 of the donors. In an earlier analysis of several hundred of the donors, V segments were called functional above 56.7% productive rearrangements and were called segregating when the between-donor standard deviation exceeded 5%. A statistical classification framework was built for diagnosing cytomegalovirus status from the catalog of TCR beta chain sequences. V and J gene assignment, in a later analysis, came from comparing TCR nucleotide sequences with IMGT/GENE-DB human TR gene sequences. The TCRdist pipeline was used in a later analysis to assign CDR3 sequences and most-parsimonious VDJ recombination scenarios. A later analysis defined each TCR beta chain by its CDR3 amino acid sequence plus V-gene family, and excluded reads lacking a unique V-gene family. To address suspected cross-contamination and a sequencing artifact, a later analysis removed a few hundred highly shared, low-generation-probability nucleotide sequences. A later analysis calculated a clonal expansion index for each public chain from normalized within-repertoire ranks of inferred template counts. A later analysis computed generation probabilities with a VDJ recombination model fitted to out-of-frame rearrangements, and checked the results against IGoR. Hypergeometric tests were used in a later analysis to score TCR-TCR, TCR-HLA and TCR-CMV co-occurrence, with a repertoire-size bias correction applied to the TCR pairs. A later analysis estimated false discovery rates by permuting HLA or CMV assignments 20 times. A later analysis grouped co-occurring TCRs with DBSCAN, adding TCRdist sequence similarity when clustering within HLA-allele-positive subsets. Repertoires with fewer than 30,000 or more than 120,000 public chains, plus five repertoires with anomalous nucleotide sharing, were excluded from co-occurrence clustering. The immuneACCESS repertoire file appears here via TCRdb, limited to in-frame rearrangements. These files lack a portion of the clones; in checked studies, under half of the deficit traces to unresolved V genes, and the cause of the others is not known. Clone size and V and J calls were adopted from that table, with D and trimming inferred from the DNA. The sample table holds under 150,000 clones, of which about 80% were seen once. Around 2% of the sample belongs to the ten largest clones.

Details on this clone: Its antigen remains undetermined. No qualities accompany the bases; no much larger clone lies one base away.

CDR1 and CDR2 are read off the germline V gene (reference sequence) as SEHNR and FQNEAQ. The junction shows trimming of 5 bases on V and 0 bases on J, plus 11 bases between the germline ends. Its CDR3 holds 15 amino acids, cysteine through phenylalanine. Solely the CDR3 DNA is kept, with 45 bases framed from the first base. This chain is built from TRBV7-9 and TRBJ1-5, with the D gene not clear enough to name. The sample comprised PBMCs. The clonotype originates from a woman in her forties or fifties in good health and CMV-seronegative. The CDR3 corresponds to CASSHSTYSNQPQHF. At the DNA level, the sequence is TGTGCCAGCAGCCACTCCACTTATAGCAATCAGCCCCAGCATTTT.